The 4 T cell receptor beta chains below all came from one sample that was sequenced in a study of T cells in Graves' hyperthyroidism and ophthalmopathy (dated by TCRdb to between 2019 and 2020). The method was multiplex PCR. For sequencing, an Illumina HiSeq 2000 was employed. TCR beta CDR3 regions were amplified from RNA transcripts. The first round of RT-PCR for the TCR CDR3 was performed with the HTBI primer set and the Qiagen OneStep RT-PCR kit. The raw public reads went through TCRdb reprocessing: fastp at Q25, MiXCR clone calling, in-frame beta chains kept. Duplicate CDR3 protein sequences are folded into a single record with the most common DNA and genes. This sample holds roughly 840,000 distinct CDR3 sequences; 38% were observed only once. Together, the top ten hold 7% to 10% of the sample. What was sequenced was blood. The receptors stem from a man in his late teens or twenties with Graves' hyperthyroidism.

CDR3 region: CASSLEGGAQHF. DNA of the CDR3: TGTGCCAGCAGCTTAGAGGGCGGGGCCCAGCATTTT. V usage is TRBV2 and J usage is TRBJ1-5; no definite D call. V was clipped by 6 bases and J by 11 bases, with 14 bases between them. CDR3 length: 12 amino acids. Germline CDR1 SNHLY, CDR2 FYNNEI.

The CDR3 bases are TGTGCCAGCAGCCCTGGGACAAGAAATGAAAAACTGTTTTTT. Amino acids: CASSPGTRNEKLFF. The chain combines TRBV5-4 with TRBJ1-4, with TRBD1 as a possible D gene (6 bases). Germline V CDR1 and CDR2: SGHNT, YYREEE (reference sequence). This CDR3 contains 14 residues. The V gene lost 4 bases and the J gene lost 5 bases, with 12 bases spanning the gap.

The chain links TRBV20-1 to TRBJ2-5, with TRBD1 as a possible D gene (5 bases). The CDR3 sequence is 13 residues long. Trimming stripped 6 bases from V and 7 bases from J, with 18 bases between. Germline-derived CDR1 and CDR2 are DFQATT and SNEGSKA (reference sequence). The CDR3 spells CSAPGHRDGTQYF. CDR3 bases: TGCAGTGCACCCGGACACCGCGACGGGACCCAGTACTTC.

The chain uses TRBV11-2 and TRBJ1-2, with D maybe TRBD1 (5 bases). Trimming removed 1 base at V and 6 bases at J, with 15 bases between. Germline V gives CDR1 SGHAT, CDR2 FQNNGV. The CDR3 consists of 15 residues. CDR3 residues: CASSLGGRSSDGYTF. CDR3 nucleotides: TGTGCCAGCAGCTTAGGGGGGAGGAGCTCCGATGGCTACACCTTC.